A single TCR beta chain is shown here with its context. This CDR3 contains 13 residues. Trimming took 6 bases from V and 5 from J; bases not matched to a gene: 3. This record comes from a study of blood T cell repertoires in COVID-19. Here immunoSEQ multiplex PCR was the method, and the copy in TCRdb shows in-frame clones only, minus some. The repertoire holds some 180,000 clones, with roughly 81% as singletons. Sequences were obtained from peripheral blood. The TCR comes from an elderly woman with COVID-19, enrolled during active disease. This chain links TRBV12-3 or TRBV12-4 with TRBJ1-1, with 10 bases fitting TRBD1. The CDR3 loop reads CASSTDRGTEAFF. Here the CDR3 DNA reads TGTGCCAGCAGCACGGACAGGGGGACTGAAGCTTTCTTT.